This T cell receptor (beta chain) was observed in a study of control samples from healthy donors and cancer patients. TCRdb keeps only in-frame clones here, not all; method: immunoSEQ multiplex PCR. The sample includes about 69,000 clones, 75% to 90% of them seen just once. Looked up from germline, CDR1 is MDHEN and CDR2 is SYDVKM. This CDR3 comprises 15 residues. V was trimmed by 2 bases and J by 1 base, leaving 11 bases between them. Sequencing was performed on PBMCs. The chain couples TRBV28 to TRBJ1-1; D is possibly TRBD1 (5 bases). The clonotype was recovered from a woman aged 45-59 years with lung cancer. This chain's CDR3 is CASSLPRGGNTEAFF. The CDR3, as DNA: TGTGCCAGCAGTTTACCCCGCGGGGGGAACACTGAAGCTTTCTTT.